The text below deals with one TCR beta chain. These data originate in a study of T cell changes during pregnancy in multiple sclerosis. Germline-derived CDR1 and CDR2 are MGHDK and SYGVNS. V was clipped by 8 bases and J by 0 bases, with 22 bases between them. This CDR3 is built from 18 residues. Using immunoSEQ multiplex PCR, the repertoire was profiled, and TCRdb retains in-frame clones only, with some absent. The repertoire holds roughly 29,000 clones, with about 92% as singletons. The TCR originated in a female donor with multiple sclerosis, enrolled in a pregnancy study. The material was CD8+ T cells from peripheral blood mononuclear cells, obtained before pregnancy. The chain joins TRBV25-1 to TRBJ2-2; the D gene is possibly TRBD2 (5 bases). CDR3 DNA: TGTGCCAGCGACGACGGGGTTAGAAGGAAAGCGAACACCGGGGAGCTGTTTTTT. This sequence encodes CASDDGVRRKANTGELFF. The full variable domain, in which reference TRBV25-1 and TRBJ2-2 provide the parts outside the CDR3, is EADIYQTPRYLVIGTGKKITLECSQTMGHDKMYWYQQDPGMELHLIHYSYGVNSTEKGDLSSESTVSRIRTEHFPLTLESARPSHTSQYLCASDDGVRRKANTGELFFGEGSRLTVL.